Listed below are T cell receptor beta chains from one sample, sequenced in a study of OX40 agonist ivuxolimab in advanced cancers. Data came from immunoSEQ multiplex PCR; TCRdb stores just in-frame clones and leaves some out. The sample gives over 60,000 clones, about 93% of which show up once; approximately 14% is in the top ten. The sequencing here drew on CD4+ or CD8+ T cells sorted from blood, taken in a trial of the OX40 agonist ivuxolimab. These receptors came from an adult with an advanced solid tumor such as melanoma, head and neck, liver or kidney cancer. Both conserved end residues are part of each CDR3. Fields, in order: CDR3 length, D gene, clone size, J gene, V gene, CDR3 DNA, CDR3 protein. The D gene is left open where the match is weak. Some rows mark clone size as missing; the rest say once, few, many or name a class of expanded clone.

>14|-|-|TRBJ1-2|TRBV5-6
TGTGCCAGCAGCTTGGGGGCAGGGCCCTATGGCTACACCTTC
CASSLGAGPYGYTF
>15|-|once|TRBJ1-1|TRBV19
TGTGCCAGTAGTATGGGGGCGGGCATGAACACTGAAGCTTTCTTT
CASSMGAGMNTEAFF
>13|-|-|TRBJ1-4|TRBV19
TGTGCCAGTAGTATTACCCCGTGGGAAAAACTGTTTTTT
CASSITPWEKLFF
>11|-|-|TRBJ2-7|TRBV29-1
TGCAGCGTTGAGGTTCGCTACGAGCAGTACTTC
CSVEVRYEQYF
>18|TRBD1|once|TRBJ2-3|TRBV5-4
TGTGCCAGCAGCTTGCTAGTTAGGGTGGACAGGAGCACAGATACGCAGTATTTT
CASSLLVRVDRSTDTQYF
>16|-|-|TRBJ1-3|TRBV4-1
TGCGCCAGCAGCCAAGAACAGGGCTTGACTGGAAACACCATATATTTT
CASSQEQGLTGNTIYF
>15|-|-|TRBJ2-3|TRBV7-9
TGTGCCAGCAGCCCTTGGCAGGGCCGCACAGATACGCAGTATTTT
CASSPWQGRTDTQYF
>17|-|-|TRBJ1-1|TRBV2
TGTGCCAGCAGTGACAGGTGGGCAATTCCCGATAACACTGAAGCTTTCTTT
CASSDRWAIPDNTEAFF
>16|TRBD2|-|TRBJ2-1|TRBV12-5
TGTGCTAGTGGTTTGCCGGGACTAGCGCTATACAATGAGCAGTTCTTC
CASGLPGLALYNEQFF
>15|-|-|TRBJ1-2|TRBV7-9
TGTGCCAGCAGCCCCGACACCCGGCGGGGCTATGGCTACACCTTC
CASSPDTRRGYGYTF
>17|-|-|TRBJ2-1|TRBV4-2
TGTGCCAGCAGCCAAAGTTCTGAGGGAAGGTACAACAATGAGCAGTTCTTC
CASSQSSEGRYNNEQFF
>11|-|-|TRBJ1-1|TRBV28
TGTGCCAGCGGAGGGAACACTGAAGCTTTCTTT
CASGGNTEAFF
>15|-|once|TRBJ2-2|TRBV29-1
TGCAGCGTTGAAATCCCACAGGGCTACACCGGGGAGCTGTTTTTT
CSVEIPQGYTGELFF
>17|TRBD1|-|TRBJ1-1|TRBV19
TGTGCCAGTAGTATTCTACCGGGACAGGGCCTGAACACTGAAGCTTTCTTT
CASSILPGQGLNTEAFF
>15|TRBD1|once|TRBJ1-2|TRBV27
TGTGCCAGCCGGCCTTTGGGACAGGGGGCCTATGGCTACACCTTC
CASRPLGQGAYGYTF
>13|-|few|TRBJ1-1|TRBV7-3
TGTGCCAGCAGCTTAAGTGCGTGGACTGAAGCTTTCTTT
CASSLSAWTEAFF
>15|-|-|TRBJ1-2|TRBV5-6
TGTGCCAGCAGCTTGGGAGGGGTGTTAAACTATGGCTACACCTTC
CASSLGGVLNYGYTF
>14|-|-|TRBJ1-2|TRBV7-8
TGTGCCAGCAGCTTAGTTCTAGACAGCTATGGCTACACCTTC
CASSLVLDSYGYTF
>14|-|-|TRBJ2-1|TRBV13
TGTGCCAGCGGCCGGGGAAGCTCCTACAATGAGCAGTTCTTC
CASGRGSSYNEQFF
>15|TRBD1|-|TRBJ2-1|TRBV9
TGTGCCAGCAGCGTGACAGGGGGAGGAGGCTATGAGCAGTTCTTC
CASSVTGGGGYEQFF